These 3 T cell receptor beta chains were all obtained from the same sample, sequenced in a study of blood T cells in healthy people across ages. A second PCR of 7 to 11 cycles used a sample-barcoded 5' primer and a J-beta primer mix. In TCRdb, the 5' RACE reads were re-called with MiXCR into one record per CDR3 protein. Of approximately 730,000 distinct CDR3 sequences listed, 40% to 45% are singletons. Sequencing input: blood. These receptors originate from a woman aged 60-75 years in good health.

This clonotype was counted a few times. V is TRBV5-5 and J is TRBJ1-5, with 7 bases identical to TRBD1. From germline, CDR1 is SGHKS and CDR2 YYEKEE (reference sequence). The ends lost 0 bases at V and 3 bases at J; junction bases unmatched: 3. The CDR3 extends over 15 amino acids. DNA of the CDR3: TGTGCCAGCAGCTTGGGCGGGACAGACAATCAGCCCCAGCATTTT. Amino acids: CASSLGGTDNQPQHF.

The rearrangement links TRBV25-1 to TRBJ2-5, with 10 bases matching TRBD2. Per the germline V gene, CDR1 is MGHDK and CDR2 is SYGVNS. J lost 7 bases, V lost 7 bases, and 6 bases had no gene match. The CDR3 contains 13 residues. Here the CDR3 reads CASTLAGVGTQYF. The CDR3 DNA reads as TGTGCCAGCACCCTAGCGGGAGTGGGGACCCAGTACTTC.

This clonotype occurred a few times. V and J are TRBV5-1 and TRBJ1-1, with TRBD1 identical over 10 bases. The V gene end was trimmed by 4 bases and the J gene end by 1 base; junction bases not matched to a gene: 1. Per the germline V gene, CDR1 is SGHRS and CDR2 is YFSETQ. This CDR3 region has 14 residues. CDR3 DNA sequence: TGCGCCAGCAGCGGGACAGGGGAGAACACTGAAGCTTTCTTT. It translates to CASSGTGENTEAFF.